The 25 T cell receptor beta chains below come from one sample, sequenced in a study of response to subunit inactivated influenza vaccine. TCRdb used MiXCR to reprocess the RT-PCR reads, holding one entry per CDR3 protein. Of a few hundred thousand distinct CDR3 sequences in the sample, 20% to 25% were seen once. The sample in question was PBMCs from blood, obtained about 19 months after vaccination. The source is a man aged 50 to 69 who received an inactivated influenza vaccine.

The genes are TRBV20-1 and TRBJ1-1; D is possibly TRBD1 (5 bases). Germline-derived CDR1 and CDR2 are DFQATT and SNEGSKA (reference sequence). The CDR3 is 12 amino acids. The ends were cut back, 0 bases at V and 11 bases at J, with 13 bases in the middle. CDR3 amino acids: CSAREGTGWAFF. CDR3 nucleotides: TGCAGTGCTAGAGAGGGGACGGGTTGGGCTTTCTTT.

This clonotype was detected many times. The DNA for the CDR3 is TGTGCCACCAGCAGAGATGCGGGGGCCTTCAATGAGCAGTTCTTC. This sequence encodes CATSRDAGAFNEQFF. J is TRBJ2-1 and V is TRBV15, with D possibly being TRBD2 (7 bases). V lost 0 bases and J 6 bases, leaving 12 bases between the germline ends. The CDR3 contains 15 residues. CDR1 is LNHNV, CDR2 YYDKDF, per germline (reference sequence).

A note on this clonotype: The conserved phenylalanine or tryptophan normally closing the CDR3 is absent here, so this likely arose from a read error. The chain has TRBV5-1 and TRBJ2-3; D is perhaps TRBD1 (5 bases). The CDR3 is 13 residues long. V was cut by 7 bases and J by 5 bases, with 14 bases left in between. Germline V gives CDR1 SGHRS, CDR2 YFSETQ. CDR3 loop: CASAKSGRDTQYL. The CDR3 DNA reads TGCGCCAGCGCTAAATCAGGGCGAGATACGCAGTATTTA.

This chain uses TRBV5-1 with TRBJ1-2, with D possibly being TRBD1 (5 bases). V lost 4 bases, J lost 6 bases, and 13 bases lay in between. The CDR3 spans 13 residues. Germline V CDR1 and CDR2: SGHRS, YFSETQ. CDR3 in DNA: TGCGCCAGCAGCCTGAGCGACAGAAATGGCTACACCTTC. As protein: CASSLSDRNGYTF.

This clonotype was seen a few times. The chain employs TRBV4-1 and TRBJ1-3; TRBD1 might be the D (6 bases). Trimming stripped 4 bases from V and 0 bases from J, with 28 bases between. Germline CDR1 is MGHRA and CDR2 is YSYEKL. This CDR3 comprises 21 residues. CDR3 nucleotide sequence: TGCGCCAGCAGCCGAGACCCACCCATCGCAGGGGCCCCTAACTCTGGAAACACCATATATTTT. Its translation is CASSRDPPIAGAPNSGNTIYF.

The chain couples TRBV20-1 to TRBJ1-2, with D perhaps matching TRBD1 (5 bases). CDR1 DFQATT and CDR2 SNEGSKA come from the germline V gene (reference sequence). The CDR3 runs to 12 residues. V shed 3 bases and J shed 4 bases, with 9 bases lying between them. The CDR3 reads CSASQGIYGYTF. The CDR3 DNA reads as TGCAGTGCTAGTCAGGGAATCTATGGCTACACCTTC.

Only a few counts were recorded for this clonotype. J is TRBJ1-5 and V is TRBV28; D is unresolved. Trimming shortened V by 5 bases and J by 2 bases, and 16 bases separated the two germline ends. The V gene's germline CDR1 is MDHEN and CDR2 SYDVKM. The CDR3 is 16 amino acids. The CDR3 protein is CASSPLDLIGNQPQHF. In DNA, the CDR3 is TGTGCCAGCAGTCCCCTGGATCTAATAGGCAATCAGCCCCAGCATTTT.

This clonotype was detected a few times. This rearrangement joins TRBV6-5 to TRBJ1-6; D unresolved. Trimming shortened V by 5 bases and J by 14 bases, and 13 bases separated the two germline ends. Germline lookup yields CDR1 MNHEY and CDR2 SVGAGI. The length of the CDR3 is 12 residues. The CDR3 is CASSEGSLTLHF. In nucleotides, the CDR3 is TGTGCCAGCAGTGAGGGCTCTTTAACCCTCCACTTT.

This rearrangement joins TRBV12-3 or TRBV12-4 to TRBJ2-2, with TRBD2 matching 7 bases. V lost 3 bases and J lost 5; bases outside the gene matches: 3. The CDR3 has 14 residues. The CDR3 reads CASSLSGGTGELFF. In nucleotides, the CDR3 is TGTGCCAGCAGTTTGTCGGGGGGAACCGGGGAGCTGTTTTTT.

The chain combines TRBV12-3 or TRBV12-4 with TRBJ2-3, with D unresolved. The CDR3 runs 14 residues. Trimming took 7 bases from V and 0 from J, leaving 11 bases between them. CDR3 residues: CASIPEPSTDTQYF. CDR3 coding DNA: TGTGCCAGCATCCCGGAACCGAGCACAGATACGCAGTATTTT.

V and J are TRBV7-2 and TRBJ2-1; 10 bases line up with TRBD2. Germline lookup yields CDR1 SGHTA and CDR2 FQGNSA. The junction had 15 bases not matched to a gene; V was cut back by 6 bases and J by 10 bases. This CDR3 spans 16 amino acids. Here the CDR3 reads CASSLSASGGLREQFF. The CDR3 DNA reads as TGTGCCAGCAGTCTCTCGGCTAGCGGGGGTCTCAGGGAGCAGTTCTTC.

This sequence joins TRBV13 and TRBJ1-6; 7 bases agree with TRBD1. CDR1 PRHDT and CDR2 FYEKMQ come from the germline V gene (reference sequence). The CDR3 consists of 18 residues. V lost 4 bases and J lost 2; bases outside the gene matches: 11. The CDR3 DNA sequence: TGTGCCAGCAGCTCAACAGACAGGGATGGGACCTATAATTCACCCCTCCACTTT. It translates to CASSSTDRDGTYNSPLHF.

The chain joins TRBV4-2 to TRBJ2-5, with 10 bases aligning to TRBD2. The CDR3 sequence is 17 residues long. The germline V gene has CDR1 LGHNA and CDR2 YNFKEQ. J lost 2 bases, V lost 4 bases, and 10 bases had no gene match. The CDR3 here is CASSPYHAAGGQETQYF. The CDR3 DNA sequence: TGTGCCAGCAGCCCTTACCATGCAGCGGGAGGGCAAGAGACCCAGTACTTC.

The rearrangement joins TRBV20-1 to TRBJ1-5; 8 bases map to TRBD1. V lost 5 bases and J lost 4; bases outside the gene matches: 4. The CDR3 extends over 13 amino acids. Germline V gene lookup returns CDR1 DFQATT and CDR2 SNEGSKA (reference sequence). CDR3 DNA: TGCAGTGCTGCCACAGGGGGGAATCAGCCCCAGCATTTT. It is translated as CSAATGGNQPQHF.

The chain is built from TRBV29-1 and TRBJ1-1; weak D call: TRBD1 (6 bases). The CDR3 has 14 residues. Germline CDR1 and CDR2: SQVTM and ANQGSEA. Trimming removed 6 bases at V and 0 bases at J, with 14 bases between. The CDR3 DNA follows: TGCAGCGTGAGGCAGGGGAGTTTGAACACTGAAGCTTTCTTT. Residues: CSVRQGSLNTEAFF.

The chain couples TRBV30 to TRBJ1-1; the D is unclear. CDR3 length: 12 residues. Germline CDR1 is GTSNPN and CDR2 is SVGIG (reference sequence). The V end lost 2 bases, the J end lost 3 bases, and 7 bases lay between the germline ends. The CDR3 region is CAWSPWDTEAFF. DNA for the CDR3: TGTGCCTGGAGTCCGTGGGACACTGAAGCTTTCTTT. Full variable domain (remainder filled in from reference TRBV30 and TRBJ1-1): SQTIHQWPATLVQPVGSPLSLECTVEGTSNPNLYWYRQAAGRGLQLLFYSVGIGQISSEVPQNLSASRPQDRQFILSSKKLLLSDSGFYLCAWSPWDTEAFFGQGTRLTVV.

This clonotype was observed many times. This chain connects TRBV6-5 to TRBJ1-1, with D uncertain. Trimming left V 1 base short and J 1 base short, with 10 bases between. The germline V gene encodes CDR1 MNHEY and CDR2 SVGAGI. CDR3 size: 15 residues. In DNA, the CDR3 is TGTGCCAGCAGTTACTTGGGCGGAACGAACACTGAAGCTTTCTTT. Residues: CASSYLGGTNTEAFF.

This chain uses TRBV20-1 with TRBJ2-3; 12 positions match TRBD2. With V trimmed by 6 bases and J by 4 bases, 8 bases remained unmatched. This CDR3 spans 15 amino acids. Germline values: CDR1 DFQATT, CDR2 SNEGSKA (reference sequence). This CDR3 reads CSAVTSGRPPDTQYF. CDR3 DNA sequence: TGCAGTGCCGTCACTAGCGGGAGGCCCCCAGATACGCAGTATTTT.

The table lists this clonotype with a few counts. This chain joins TRBV27 and TRBJ1-1, with TRBD1 matching over 7 bases. Per the germline V gene, CDR1 is MNHEY and CDR2 is SMNVEV (reference sequence). The V segment lost 3 bases and the J segment 4 bases; nucleotides outside the gene matches: 5. The CDR3 extends over 14 amino acids. Here the CDR3 reads CASSFKGGVTEAFF. CDR3 sequence (DNA): TGTGCCAGCAGTTTTAAAGGGGGCGTCACTGAAGCTTTCTTT.

V is TRBV6-5 and J is TRBJ2-1; 8 bases match TRBD1. The CDR3 extends over 13 amino acids. CDR1 MNHEY and CDR2 SVGAGI come from the germline V gene. The V segment lost 0 bases and the J segment 16 bases; nucleotides outside the gene matches: 8. The CDR3 DNA reads as TGTGCCAGCAGTTACTCCTCGGACAGGGTCGGATTCTTC. This codes for CASSYSSDRVGFF.

There are a few counts of this clonotype. V gene TRBV24-1 combines with J gene TRBJ2-1; 12 nucleotides agree with TRBD2. Trimming at V came to 3 bases and at J to 6 bases, leaving 8 bases not matched to a gene. Per the germline V gene, CDR1 is KGHDR and CDR2 is SFDVKD. The length of the CDR3 is 17 residues. The CDR3 sequence: CATSDIALAGGLNEQFF. For the CDR3, the DNA is TGTGCCACCAGTGATATAGCACTAGCGGGGGGCCTCAATGAGCAGTTCTTC.

The V gene is TRBV7-9, the J gene TRBJ2-2, with D possibly being TRBD1 (6 bases). Germline CDR1 is SEHNR and CDR2 is FQNEAQ (reference sequence). The CDR3 runs to 16 residues. V was trimmed by 5 bases and J by 0 bases, leaving 13 bases between them. The CDR3: CASSRMTGANTGELFF. The CDR3, as DNA: TGTGCCAGCAGCCGGATGACAGGAGCGAACACCGGGGAGCTGTTTTTT.

The chain recombines TRBV19 with TRBJ1-5; TRBD1 might be the D (6 bases). Germline lookup yields CDR1 LNHDA and CDR2 SQIVND (reference sequence). V gave up 8 bases and J gave up 5 bases, with 10 bases separating them. This CDR3 is 12 amino acids long. The chain's CDR3 is CASGGLYQPQHF. The CDR3 DNA sequence: TGTGCCAGTGGGGGCCTTTATCAGCCCCAGCATTTT.

The chain uses TRBV10-3 and TRBJ2-4; D is ambiguous. Trimming shortened V by 3 bases and J by 0 bases, and 9 bases separated the two germline ends. Germline V gives CDR1 ENHRY, CDR2 SYGVKD. The CDR3 spans 15 residues. CDR3 loop: CAISDRAVAKNIQYF. The CDR3 DNA is TGTGCCATCAGTGATCGGGCGGTAGCCAAAAACATTCAGTACTTC.

The chain has TRBV7-2 and TRBJ2-3; D may match TRBD1 or TRBD2 (5 bases each). The CDR3 has 17 residues. CDR1 is SGHTA, CDR2 FQGNSA, per germline. Between the trimmed V and J ends, which lost 0 bases and 5 bases, there was a span of 18 bases. The CDR3 region has the DNA TGTGCCAGCAGCTTAGCTTTTTCGGGACGAGAAAAAGATACGCAGTATTTT. It encodes CASSLAFSGREKDTQYF.